This T cell receptor beta chain was sequenced for a study of T cells in Graves' hyperthyroidism and ophthalmopathy. Investigators excluded patients with uncontrolled infection, other autoimmune disease, pregnancy or lactation. Clinical symptoms, serum thyroxine, TRAb, thyroid ultrasound and orbital computed tomography established diagnosis. RNA transcripts yielded amplified TCR beta CDR3 regions. Primed by the HTBI set, a first-round RT-PCR was run on the TCR CDR3. One entry per CDR3 protein, called by TCRdb with MiXCR from the multiplex PCR reads. The sample includes 500,000 to 600,000 distinct CDR3 sequences, around 46% of them seen just once. A word on this clonotype: The antigen is undetermined.

This CDR3 contains 17 residues. Germline V lookup: CDR1 KGHDR, CDR2 SFDVKD. The ends lost 3 bases at V and 1 base at J; junction bases unmatched: 5. Study observations and caveats: Among thyroid clonotypes expanded above 0.001, most also appeared in blood. With a median lead of about 6.9 months before onset, the model predicted ophthalmopathy.

The source of this sequence is a woman between 18 and 30 years old with Graves' hyperthyroidism. Sequencing used peripheral blood or thyroid tissue (not recorded which). The rearrangement joins TRBV24-1 to TRBJ2-2; 9 positions agree with TRBD2. DNA of the CDR3: TGTGCCACCAGTGATCCCGGGACTAGCAAGAACACCGGGGAGCTGTTTTTT. Translating it yields CATSDPGTSKNTGELFF.